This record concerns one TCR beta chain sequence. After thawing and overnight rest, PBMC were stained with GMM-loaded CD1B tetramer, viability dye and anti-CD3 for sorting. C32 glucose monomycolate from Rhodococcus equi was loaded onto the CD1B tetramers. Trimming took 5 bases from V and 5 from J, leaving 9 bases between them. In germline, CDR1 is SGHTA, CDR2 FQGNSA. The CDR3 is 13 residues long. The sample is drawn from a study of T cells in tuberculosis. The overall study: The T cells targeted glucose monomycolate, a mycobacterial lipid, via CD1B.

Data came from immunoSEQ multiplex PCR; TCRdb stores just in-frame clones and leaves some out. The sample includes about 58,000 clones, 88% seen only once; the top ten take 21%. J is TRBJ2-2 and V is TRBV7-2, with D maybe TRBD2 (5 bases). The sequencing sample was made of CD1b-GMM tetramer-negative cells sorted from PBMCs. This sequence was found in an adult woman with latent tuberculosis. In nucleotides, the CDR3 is TGTGCCAGCAGCCACACGGGGACCGGGGAGCTGTTTTTT. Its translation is CASSHTGTGELFF.